A single sample gave rise to the 20 T cell receptor beta chains below, sequenced in a study of T cell responses to AZD1222 COVID-19 vaccine. TCRdb's copy holds only in-frame clones and misses some; the assay was immunoSEQ multiplex PCR. The sample has approximately 120,000 clones, around 89% seen once. Specimen: peripheral blood, collected on day 0 of AZD1222 vaccination. All receptors derive from an adult in good health.

The count of this clone is one. The chain links TRBV19 to TRBJ1-1; no clear D gene. Germline V gives CDR1 LNHDA, CDR2 SQIVND (reference sequence). The CDR3 is made up of 12 amino acids. V was pared by 5 bases and J by 3 bases, with 7 bases between. This CDR3 reads CASSRADTEAFF. Here the CDR3 DNA reads TGTGCCAGTAGTCGCGCGGACACTGAAGCTTTCTTT.

The V and J genes are TRBV3-1 (or the pseudogene TRBV3-2) and TRBJ1-2; 8 bases agree with TRBD1. The CDR3 totals 16 residues. The germline V gene encodes CDR1 LGHDT and CDR2 YNNKEL (reference sequence). The V and J ends lost 4 bases and 3 bases, in that order; junction bases with no gene match: 10. In DNA form, the CDR3 reads TGTGCCAGCAGCCGGAAGGACAGGGTAGACTACTATGGCTACACCTTC. As protein: CASSRKDRVDYYGYTF.

In its sample, this clone was seen once. J is TRBJ1-5 and V is TRBV12-3 or TRBV12-4; D is unresolved. V was clipped by 5 bases and J by 7 bases, with 9 bases between them. The CDR3 consists of 12 residues. This CDR3 reads CASSVAYQPQHF. The CDR3 coding sequence is TGTGCCAGCAGTGTGGCGTACCAGCCCCAGCATTTT.

This sequence joins TRBV28 and TRBJ1-2; 9 positions agree with TRBD1. Germline CDR1 and CDR2: MDHEN and SYDVKM. V lost 6 bases and J lost 8; bases outside the gene matches: 13. The CDR3 totals 15 residues. The CDR3 DNA follows: TGTGCCAGCAGCTTACCCCGGACAGGGGATAGAGGCTACACCTTC. Translation gives CASSLPRTGDRGYTF.

The chain links TRBV27 to TRBJ1-5, with a possible D match to TRBD1 (6 bases). From germline, CDR1 is MNHEY and CDR2 SMNVEV (reference sequence). The germline V and J ends were trimmed by 5 bases and 4 bases, with 18 bases remaining between them. The CDR3 totals 16 residues. CDR3 nucleotide sequence: TGTGCCAGCAGTAAAGTCCGGACAGCAATGAATCAGCCCCAGCATTTT. This translates into CASSKVRTAMNQPQHF.

The CDR3 protein is CASSEPSSYNEQFF. CDR3 coding DNA: TGTGCCAGCAGTGAGCCGAGCTCCTACAATGAGCAGTTCTTC. The chain employs TRBV6-1 and TRBJ2-1; D not certain. Germline V CDR1 and CDR2: MNHNS, SASEGT. The CDR3 is 14 residues long. Trimming removed 3 bases from V and 0 bases from J, with 6 bases in between.

The rearrangement joins TRBV15 to TRBJ1-2; 7 positions agree with TRBD1. In germline, CDR1 is LNHNV, CDR2 YYDKDF (reference sequence). This CDR3 region has 14 residues. Trimming cost V 2 bases and J 1 base; bases outside gene matches: 1. In DNA, the CDR3 is TGTGCCACCAGCAGAAACAGGGGTAACTATGGCTACACCTTC. Translating it yields CATSRNRGNYGYTF.

The chain recombines TRBV5-4 with TRBJ2-7; TRBD1 is a possible D gene (6 bases). Trimming removed 0 bases from V and 1 base from J, with 8 bases in between. There are 14 residues in the CDR3. Germline V gene sequence: CDR1 SGHNT, CDR2 YYREEE (reference sequence). This CDR3 reads CASSLGDRSYEQYF. The CDR3 DNA is TGTGCCAGCAGCTTGGGAGACAGGTCCTACGAGCAGTACTTC. The full variable domain, its missing parts supplied by reference TRBV5-4 and TRBJ2-7, is ETGVTQSPTHLIKTRGQQVTLRCSSQSGHNTVSWYQQALGQGPQFIFQYYREEENGRGNFPPRFSGLQFPNYSSELNVNALELDDSALYLCASSLGDRSYEQYFGPGTRLTVT.

This clone was detected only a few times. The rearrangement uses TRBV7-2 and TRBJ1-3; no clear D. CDR3 length equals 14 residues. CDR1 is SGHTA and CDR2 is FQGNSA in the germline V gene. V lost 1 base and J lost 0, with 4 bases in between. CDR3: CASSLDSSGNTIYF. CDR3 nucleotide sequence: TGTGCCAGCAGCTTAGACAGCTCTGGAAACACCATATATTTT.

This chain links TRBV18 with TRBJ2-4, with 8 nucleotides matching TRBD2. Germline CDR1 KGHSH, CDR2 LQKENI. V dropped 3 bases and J dropped 3; count of bases not matched to a gene: 1. This CDR3 spans 14 amino acids. The chain's CDR3 is CASSPGGVKNIQYF. Written as DNA, the CDR3 is TGTGCCAGCTCACCCGGGGGGGTCAAAAACATTCAGTACTTC. Supplemented by reference TRBV18 and TRBJ2-4, the full variable domain reads NAGVMQNPRHLVRRRGQEARLRCSPMKGHSHVYWYRQLPEEGLKFMVYLQKENIIDESGMPKERFSAEFPKEGPSILRIQQVVRGDSAAYFCASSPGGVKNIQYFGAGTRLSVL.

This clone was picked up one time. CDR3 region: CASSPRLASGGETQYF. The CDR3 bases are TGCGCCAGCAGCCCGCGACTAGCGTCGGGGGGGGAGACCCAGTACTTC. The chain uses TRBV5-1 and TRBJ2-5, with 8 bases lining up with TRBD2. CDR1 is SGHRS and CDR2 is YFSETQ in the germline V gene. CDR3 length: 16 amino acids. The V and J ends lost 4 bases and 5 bases, in that order; junction bases with no gene match: 13.

The chain combines TRBV5-8 with TRBJ1-5; the match to TRBD1 covers 9 bases. Per the germline V gene, CDR1 is SGHTS and CDR2 is YDEGEE. This CDR3 region has 17 residues. The J segment lost 0 bases and the V segment lost 2 bases, leaving 6 bases of the junction unmatched. The CDR3 loop reads CASSLRTGVYSNQPQHF. CDR3 coding DNA: TGTGCCAGCAGCTTAAGGACAGGGGTCTATAGCAATCAGCCCCAGCATTTT.

The rearrangement uses TRBV6-1 and TRBJ2-6; D is unresolved. Trimming left V 3 bases short and J 2 bases short, with 11 bases between. Germline V gives CDR1 MNHNS, CDR2 SASEGT. The CDR3 loop spans 16 amino acids. The CDR3: CASSDRIGTGANVLTF. The CDR3 region has the DNA TGTGCCAGCAGTGACCGTATAGGGACTGGGGCCAACGTCCTGACTTTC.

Of note for this clone: One end of the junction varies from germline; a read error may be responsible. The V and J genes are TRBV6-2 or TRBV6-3 and TRBJ1-2; 7 bases line up with TRBD1. The CDR3 has 14 residues. Per germline, CDR1 MNHEY and CDR2 SVGEGT. The CDR3 nucleotides are TGTGCCAGCAGTAGGGGACAGTCAGACTACGGCTACACCTTC. It specifies CASSRGQSDYGYTF.

This chain connects TRBV19 to TRBJ1-2; D is undetermined. Germline values: CDR1 LNHDA, CDR2 SQIVND (reference sequence). This CDR3 is built from 11 residues. Trimming stripped 2 bases from V and 8 bases from J, with 6 bases between. The CDR3, as DNA: TGTGCCAGTAGTATAAAGGGCGGCTACACCTTC. It codes for CASSIKGGYTF.

This clone showed up just a few times. The chain carries TRBV10-3 and TRBJ2-7; unclear D gene. The length of the CDR3 is 12 residues. Germline V gives CDR1 ENHRY, CDR2 SYGVKD. V was clipped by 3 bases and J by 4 bases, with 7 bases between them. CDR3: CAISEMGYEQYF. The CDR3 bases are TGTGCCATCAGTGAAATGGGTTACGAGCAGTACTTC.

The V call is TRBV9, the J call TRBJ2-1, with 10 bases matching TRBD2. The CDR3 consists of 15 residues. Trimming removed 3 bases from V and 6 bases from J; junction bases left unmatched: 6. Per germline, CDR1 SGDLS and CDR2 YYNGEE. The CDR3 sequence is CASSASGGAINEQFF. For the CDR3, the DNA is TGTGCCAGCAGCGCCAGCGGGGGGGCAATCAATGAGCAGTTCTTC. Full variable domain (rest looked up from reference TRBV9 and TRBJ2-1): DSGVTQTPKHLITATGQRVTLRCSPRSGDLSVYWYQQSLDQGLQFLIQYYNGEERAKGNILERFSAQQFPDLHSELNLSSLELGDSALYFCASSASGGAINEQFFGPGTRLTVL.

This chain links TRBV4-1 with TRBJ2-5; D gene uncertain. The CDR3 loop spans 15 amino acids. V dropped 4 bases and J dropped 2 bases, with 14 bases sitting between them. Germline V gives CDR1 MGHRA, CDR2 YSYEKL. CDR3: CASSPSLTFQETQYF. CDR3 sequence (DNA): TGCGCCAGCAGCCCATCACTAACATTTCAAGAGACCCAGTACTTC.

This chain's CDR3 is CASSGLLAEFTDTQYF. As DNA, the CDR3 is TGTGCCAGTAGTGGCCTACTAGCGGAGTTCACAGATACGCAGTATTTT. The genes are TRBV19 and TRBJ2-3, with TRBD2 matching over 8 bases. CDR3 size: 16 residues. Germline-derived CDR1 and CDR2 are LNHDA and SQIVND (reference sequence). J was trimmed by 2 bases and V by 5 bases; bases with no gene match: 9.

This clone was picked up a small number of times. This chain links TRBV19 with TRBJ1-5; D gene unclear. The V end lost 6 bases, the J end lost 3 bases, and 12 bases lay between the germline ends. The CDR3 has 14 amino acids. Per germline, CDR1 LNHDA and CDR2 SQIVND (reference sequence). The CDR3 here is CASSLGEPNQPQHF. For the CDR3, the DNA is TGTGCCAGTAGCCTGGGTGAACCCAATCAGCCCCAGCATTTT.